A single sample gave rise to the 3 T cell receptor beta chains below, sequenced in a study of cytomegalovirus exposure and HLA in healthy donors (TCRdb year 2017). Libraries were prepared through the immunoSEQ multiplex PCR assay. The multiplex PCR relied on a mix of 60 forward primers for TCR Vbeta segments and 13 reverse primers for TCR Jbeta segments. The immuneACCESS repertoire file appears here via TCRdb, limited to in-frame rearrangements. These files lack a portion of the clones; in checked studies, under half of the deficit traces to unresolved V genes, and the cause of the others is not known. In this sample the table shows around 130,000 clones, roughly 84% of which occur a single time. The top ten hold under 2% of the sample. The source material was PBMCs. The receptors originated from a boy younger than 18 in good health and CMV-seronegative.

Note on this clone: The junction shows a germline mismatch at one end, possibly a read error. CDR3 bases: TGTGCTAGCAGCTTAGCAGCGGGGTACTACGAGCAGTACTTC. Translated, it gives CASSLAAGYYEQYF. The chain uses TRBV7-7 and TRBJ2-7; 7 nucleotides align to TRBD2. Germline assignment: CDR1 SSHAT and CDR2 FNYEAQ (reference sequence). This CDR3 comprises 14 residues.

This chain joins TRBV9 and TRBJ1-2; D gene unclear. The CDR3 sequence is 12 residues long. Trimming removed 3 bases at V and 8 bases at J, with 11 bases between. Germline CDR1 reads SGDLS; CDR2 reads YYNGEE. In DNA form, the CDR3 reads TGTGCCAGCAGCGGGGAGGGTGCGGGCTACACCTTC. This gives the protein CASSGEGAGYTF.

The CDR3 is CASSYATSTDTQYF. As DNA, the CDR3 is TGTGCCAGCAGTTACGCGACAAGCACAGATACGCAGTATTTT. The chain employs TRBV6-5 and TRBJ2-3, with D unresolved. V was clipped by 2 bases and J by 0 bases, with 6 bases between them. The CDR3 is made up of 14 amino acids. CDR1 MNHEY and CDR2 SVGAGI come from the germline V gene.